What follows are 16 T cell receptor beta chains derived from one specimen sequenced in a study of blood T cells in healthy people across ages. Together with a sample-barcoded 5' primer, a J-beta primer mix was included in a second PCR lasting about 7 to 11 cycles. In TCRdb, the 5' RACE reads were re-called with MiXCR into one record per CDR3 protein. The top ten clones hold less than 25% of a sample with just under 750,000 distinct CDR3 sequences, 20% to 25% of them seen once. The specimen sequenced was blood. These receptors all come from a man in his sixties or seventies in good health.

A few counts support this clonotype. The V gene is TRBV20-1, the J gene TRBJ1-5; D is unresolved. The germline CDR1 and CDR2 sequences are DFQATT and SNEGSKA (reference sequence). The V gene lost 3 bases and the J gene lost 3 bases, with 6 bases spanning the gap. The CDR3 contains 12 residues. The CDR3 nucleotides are TGCAGTGCTAGGGCCCCCAATCAGCCCCAGCATTTT. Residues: CSARAPNQPQHF.

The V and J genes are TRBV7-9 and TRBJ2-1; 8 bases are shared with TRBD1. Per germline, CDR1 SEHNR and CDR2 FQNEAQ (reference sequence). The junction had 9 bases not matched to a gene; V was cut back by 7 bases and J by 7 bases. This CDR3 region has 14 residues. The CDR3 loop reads CASTLWGDRNEQFF. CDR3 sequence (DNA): TGTGCCAGCACCCTTTGGGGGGACAGGAATGAGCAGTTCTTC.

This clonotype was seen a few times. CDR3 protein: CASSQDRRVAGYTF. The CDR3 DNA sequence: TGCGCCAGCAGCCAAGATCGCAGGGTAGCTGGCTACACCTTC. J is TRBJ1-2 and V is TRBV4-3, with a possible D match to TRBD1 (5 bases). Germline CDR1 LGHNA, CDR2 YSLEER. CDR3 length: 14 residues. V lost 0 bases, J lost 7 bases, and 12 bases lay in between.

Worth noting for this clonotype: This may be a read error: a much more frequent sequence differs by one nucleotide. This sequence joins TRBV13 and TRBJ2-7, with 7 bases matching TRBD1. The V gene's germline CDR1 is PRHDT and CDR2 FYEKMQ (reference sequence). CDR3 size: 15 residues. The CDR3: CASSYKSDRIYEQHF. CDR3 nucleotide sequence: TGTGCCAGCAGCTATAAGTCGGACAGGATTTACGAGCAGCACTTC.

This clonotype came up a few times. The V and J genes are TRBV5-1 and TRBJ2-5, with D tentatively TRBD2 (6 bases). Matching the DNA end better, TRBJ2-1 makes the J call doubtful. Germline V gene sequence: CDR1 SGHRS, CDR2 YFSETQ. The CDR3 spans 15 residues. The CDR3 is CASSFSGLTYNEQFF. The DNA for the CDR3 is TGCGCCAGCAGCTTTTCGGGACTGACTTACAATGAGCAGTTCTTC.

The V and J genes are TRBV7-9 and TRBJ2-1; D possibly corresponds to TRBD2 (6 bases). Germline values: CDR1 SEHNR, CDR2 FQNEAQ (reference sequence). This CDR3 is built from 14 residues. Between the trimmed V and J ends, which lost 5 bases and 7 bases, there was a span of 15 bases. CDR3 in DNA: TGTGCCAGCAGCGGCGGGATGTTTGGGAATGAGCAGTTCTTC. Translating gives CASSGGMFGNEQFF.

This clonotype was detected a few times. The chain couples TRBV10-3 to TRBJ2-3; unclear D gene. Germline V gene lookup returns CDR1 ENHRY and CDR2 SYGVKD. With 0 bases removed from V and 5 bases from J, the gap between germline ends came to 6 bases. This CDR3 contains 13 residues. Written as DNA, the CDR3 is TGTGCCATCAGTGAGTCGGATAGAGATACGCAGTATTTT. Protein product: CAISESDRDTQYF.

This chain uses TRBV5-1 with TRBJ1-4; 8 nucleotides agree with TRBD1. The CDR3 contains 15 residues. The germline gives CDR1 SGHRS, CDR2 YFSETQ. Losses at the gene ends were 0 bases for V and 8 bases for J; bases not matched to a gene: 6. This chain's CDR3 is CASSLAIRTGEKLFF. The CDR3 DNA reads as TGCGCCAGCAGCTTGGCCATTAGGACAGGGGAAAAACTGTTTTTT.

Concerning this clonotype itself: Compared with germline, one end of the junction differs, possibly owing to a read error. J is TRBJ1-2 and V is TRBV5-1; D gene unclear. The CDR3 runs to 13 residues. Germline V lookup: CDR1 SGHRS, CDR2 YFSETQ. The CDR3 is CASSRGQAYGYTF. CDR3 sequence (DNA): TGTGCCAGCAGCCGAGGTCAGGCCTATGGCTACACCTTC.

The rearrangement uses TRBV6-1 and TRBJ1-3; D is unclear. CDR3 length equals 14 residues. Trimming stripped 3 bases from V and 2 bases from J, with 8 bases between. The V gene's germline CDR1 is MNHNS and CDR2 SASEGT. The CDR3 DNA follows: TGTGCCAGCAGTGATTCGGGAGCTGGAAACACCATATATTTT. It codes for CASSDSGAGNTIYF.

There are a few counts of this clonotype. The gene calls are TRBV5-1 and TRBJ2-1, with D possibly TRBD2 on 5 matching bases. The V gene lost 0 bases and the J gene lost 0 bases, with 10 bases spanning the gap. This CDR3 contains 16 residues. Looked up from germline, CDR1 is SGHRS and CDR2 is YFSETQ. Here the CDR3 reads CASSLVVGSSYNEQFF. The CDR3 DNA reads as TGCGCCAGCAGCTTGGTTGTGGGGAGCTCCTACAATGAGCAGTTCTTC.

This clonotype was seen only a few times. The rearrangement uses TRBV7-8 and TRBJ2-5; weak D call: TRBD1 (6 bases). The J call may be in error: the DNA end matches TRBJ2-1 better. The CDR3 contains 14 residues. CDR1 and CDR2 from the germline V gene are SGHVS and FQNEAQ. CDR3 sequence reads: CASKKQGLVNEQFF. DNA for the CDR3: TGTGCCAGCAAAAAACAGGGTTTGGTCAATGAGCAGTTCTTC.

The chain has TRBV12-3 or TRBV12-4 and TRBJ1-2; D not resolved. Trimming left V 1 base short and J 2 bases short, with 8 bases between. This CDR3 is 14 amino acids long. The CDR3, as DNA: TGTGCCAGCAGTTTAGGACGGCGGAACTATGGCTACACCTTC. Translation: CASSLGRRNYGYTF.

The CDR3 region is CATSRDAPSTDTQYF. The CDR3 DNA sequence: TGTGCCACCAGCAGAGATGCCCCTAGCACAGATACGCAGTATTTT. This chain links TRBV15 with TRBJ2-3; no clear D. Germline V lookup: CDR1 LNHNV, CDR2 YYDKDF (reference sequence). This CDR3 is built from 15 residues. V was clipped by 0 bases and J by 0 bases, with 7 bases between them.

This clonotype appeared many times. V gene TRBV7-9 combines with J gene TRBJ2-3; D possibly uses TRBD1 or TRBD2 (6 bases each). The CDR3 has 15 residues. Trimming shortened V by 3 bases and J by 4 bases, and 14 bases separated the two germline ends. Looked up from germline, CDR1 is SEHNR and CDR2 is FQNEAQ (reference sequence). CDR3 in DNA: TGTGCCAGCAGCTTCGGGGGCCTCATCCCAGATACGCAGTATTTT. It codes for CASSFGGLIPDTQYF.

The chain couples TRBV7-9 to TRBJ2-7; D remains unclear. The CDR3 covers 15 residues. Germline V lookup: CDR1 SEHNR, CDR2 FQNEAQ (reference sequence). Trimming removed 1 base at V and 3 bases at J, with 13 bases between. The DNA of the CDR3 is TGTGCCAGCAGCTTAGAAGTTGGGAAGGGCTACGAGCAGTACTTC. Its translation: CASSLEVGKGYEQYF.